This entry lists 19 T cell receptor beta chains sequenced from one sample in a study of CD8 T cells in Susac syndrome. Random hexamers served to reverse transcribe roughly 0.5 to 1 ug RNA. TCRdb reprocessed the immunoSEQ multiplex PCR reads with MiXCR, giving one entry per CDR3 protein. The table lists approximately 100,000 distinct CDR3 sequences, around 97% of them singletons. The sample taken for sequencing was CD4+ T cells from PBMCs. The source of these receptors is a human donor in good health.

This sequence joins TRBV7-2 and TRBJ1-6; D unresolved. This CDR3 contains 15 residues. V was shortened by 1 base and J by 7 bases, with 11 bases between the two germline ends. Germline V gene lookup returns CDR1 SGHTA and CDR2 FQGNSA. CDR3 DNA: TGTGCCAGCAGCTTAGATCGGGTAGGGAATTCACCCCTCCACTTT. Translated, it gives CASSLDRVGNSPLHF.

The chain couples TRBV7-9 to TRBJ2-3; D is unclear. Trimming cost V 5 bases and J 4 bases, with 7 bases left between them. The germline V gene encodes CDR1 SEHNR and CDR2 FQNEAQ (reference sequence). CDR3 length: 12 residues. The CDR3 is CASSPLSDTQYF. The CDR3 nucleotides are TGTGCCAGCAGCCCCCTCTCAGATACGCAGTATTTT.

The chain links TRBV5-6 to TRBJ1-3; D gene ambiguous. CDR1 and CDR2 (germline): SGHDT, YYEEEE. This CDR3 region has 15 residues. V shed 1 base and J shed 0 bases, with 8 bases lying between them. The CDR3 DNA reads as TGTGCCAGCAGCTTGTCCCTTTTCTCTGGAAACACCATATATTTT. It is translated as CASSLSLFSGNTIYF.

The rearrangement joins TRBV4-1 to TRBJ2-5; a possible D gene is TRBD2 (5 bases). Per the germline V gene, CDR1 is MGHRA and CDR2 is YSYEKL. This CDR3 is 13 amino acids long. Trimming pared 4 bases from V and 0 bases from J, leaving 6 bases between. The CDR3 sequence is CASSRLNQETQYF. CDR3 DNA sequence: TGCGCCAGCAGCCGACTAAACCAAGAGACCCAGTACTTC.

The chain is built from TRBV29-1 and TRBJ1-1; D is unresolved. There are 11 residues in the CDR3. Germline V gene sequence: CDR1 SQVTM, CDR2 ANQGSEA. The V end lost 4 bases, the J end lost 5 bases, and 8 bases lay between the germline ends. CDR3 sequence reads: CSVGWLTEAFF. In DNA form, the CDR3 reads TGCAGCGTTGGGTGGTTGACTGAAGCTTTCTTT.

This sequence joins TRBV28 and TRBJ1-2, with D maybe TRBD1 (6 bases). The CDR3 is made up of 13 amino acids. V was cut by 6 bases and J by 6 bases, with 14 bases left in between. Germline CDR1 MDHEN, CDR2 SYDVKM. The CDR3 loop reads CASRVNRDHGYTF. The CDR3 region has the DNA TGTGCCAGCAGGGTAAACAGGGACCATGGCTACACCTTC.

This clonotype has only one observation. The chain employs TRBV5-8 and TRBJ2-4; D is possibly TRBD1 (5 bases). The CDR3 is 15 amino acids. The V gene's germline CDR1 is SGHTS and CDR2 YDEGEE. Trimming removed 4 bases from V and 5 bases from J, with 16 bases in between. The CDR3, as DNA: TGTGCCAGCAGCAGGCGGACACTGGACCAAAACATTCAGTACTTC. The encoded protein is CASSRRTLDQNIQYF. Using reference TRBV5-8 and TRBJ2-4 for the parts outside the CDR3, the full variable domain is EAGVTQSPTHLIKTRGQQATLRCSPISGHTSVYWYQQALGLGLQFLLWYDEGEERNRGNFPPRFSGRQFPNYSSELNVNALELEDSALYLCASSRRTLDQNIQYFGAGTRLSVL.

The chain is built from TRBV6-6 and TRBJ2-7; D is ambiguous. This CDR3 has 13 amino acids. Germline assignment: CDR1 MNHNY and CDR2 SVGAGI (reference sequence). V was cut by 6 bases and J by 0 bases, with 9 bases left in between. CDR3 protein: CASRSQSSYEQYF. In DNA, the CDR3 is TGTGCCAGCAGATCACAAAGCTCCTACGAGCAGTACTTC.

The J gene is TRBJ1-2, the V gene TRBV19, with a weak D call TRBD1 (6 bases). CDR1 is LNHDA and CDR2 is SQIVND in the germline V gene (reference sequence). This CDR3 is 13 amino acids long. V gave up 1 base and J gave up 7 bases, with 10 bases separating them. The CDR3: CASSIGAGVGYTF. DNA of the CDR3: TGTGCCAGTAGTATAGGGGCAGGGGTTGGCTACACCTTC.

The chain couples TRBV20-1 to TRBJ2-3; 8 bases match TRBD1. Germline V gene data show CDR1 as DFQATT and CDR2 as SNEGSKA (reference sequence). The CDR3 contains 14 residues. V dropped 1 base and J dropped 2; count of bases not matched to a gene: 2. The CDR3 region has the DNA TGCAGTGCTAGAGGGACAGGGACCACAGATACGCAGTATTTT. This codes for CSARGTGTTDTQYF.

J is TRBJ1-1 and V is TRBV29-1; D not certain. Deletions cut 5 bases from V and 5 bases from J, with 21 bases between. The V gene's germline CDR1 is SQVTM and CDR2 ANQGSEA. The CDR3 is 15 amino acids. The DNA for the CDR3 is TGCAGCGTTCAAACCGGGTCCCAGGTGGGGACTGAAGCTTTCTTT. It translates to CSVQTGSQVGTEAFF.

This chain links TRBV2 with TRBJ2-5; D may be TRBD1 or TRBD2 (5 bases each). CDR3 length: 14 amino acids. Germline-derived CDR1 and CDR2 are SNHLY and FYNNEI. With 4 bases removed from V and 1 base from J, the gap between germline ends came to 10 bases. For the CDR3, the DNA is TGTGCCAGCAGTGTAAAGGGGAGCCAAGAGACCCAGTACTTC. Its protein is CASSVKGSQETQYF. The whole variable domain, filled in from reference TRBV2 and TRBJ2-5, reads EPEVTQTPSHQVTQMGQEVILRCVPISNHLYFYWYRQILGQKVEFLVSFYNNEISEKSEIFDDQFSVERPDGSNFTLKIRSTKLEDSAMYFCASSVKGSQETQYFGPGTRLLVL.

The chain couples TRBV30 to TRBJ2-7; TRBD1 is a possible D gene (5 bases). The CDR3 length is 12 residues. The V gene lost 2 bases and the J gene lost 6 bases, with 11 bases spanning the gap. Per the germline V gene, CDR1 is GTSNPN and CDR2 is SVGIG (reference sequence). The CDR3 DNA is TGTGCCTGGAGTCCCCCAGGGTCCGAGCAGTACTTC. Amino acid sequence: CAWSPPGSEQYF.

The DNA of the CDR3 is TGTGCCAGCAGTCCCCCCGGGGTGACAAACATTCAGTACTTC. Translation: CASSPPGVTNIQYF. The chain has TRBV6-2 or TRBV6-3 and TRBJ2-4, with D possibly being TRBD2 (5 bases). V dropped 5 bases and J dropped 6 bases, with 14 bases sitting between them. Germline V gives CDR1 MNHEY, CDR2 SVGEGT. CDR3 length equals 14 residues.

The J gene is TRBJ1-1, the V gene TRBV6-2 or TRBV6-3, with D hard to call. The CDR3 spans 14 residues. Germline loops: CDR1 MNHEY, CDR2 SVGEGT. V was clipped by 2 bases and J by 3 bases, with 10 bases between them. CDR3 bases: TGTGCCAGCAGTTACAGGGTCACGGACACTGAAGCTTTCTTT. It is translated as CASSYRVTDTEAFF.

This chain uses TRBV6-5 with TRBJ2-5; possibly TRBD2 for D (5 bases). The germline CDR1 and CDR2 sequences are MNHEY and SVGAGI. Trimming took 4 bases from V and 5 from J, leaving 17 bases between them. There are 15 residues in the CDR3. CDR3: CASSLSFLRRETQYF. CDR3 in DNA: TGTGCCAGCAGTTTGTCGTTCCTGAGGAGGGAGACCCAGTACTTC.

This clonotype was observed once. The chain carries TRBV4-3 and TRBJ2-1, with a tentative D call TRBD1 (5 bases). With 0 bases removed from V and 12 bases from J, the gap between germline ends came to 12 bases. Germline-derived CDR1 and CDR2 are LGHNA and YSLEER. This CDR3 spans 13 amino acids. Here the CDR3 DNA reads TGCGCCAGCAGCCAAGATCGGTTCACAGGGCAGTTCTTC. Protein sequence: CASSQDRFTGQFF.

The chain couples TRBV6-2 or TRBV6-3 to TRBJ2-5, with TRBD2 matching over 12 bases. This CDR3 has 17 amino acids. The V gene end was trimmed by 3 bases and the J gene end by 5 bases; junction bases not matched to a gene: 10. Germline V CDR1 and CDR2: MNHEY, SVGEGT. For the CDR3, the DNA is TGTGCCAGCAGTTATGGACTAGCGGGACTAGGAGGTGAGACCCAGTACTTC. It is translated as CASSYGLAGLGGETQYF.

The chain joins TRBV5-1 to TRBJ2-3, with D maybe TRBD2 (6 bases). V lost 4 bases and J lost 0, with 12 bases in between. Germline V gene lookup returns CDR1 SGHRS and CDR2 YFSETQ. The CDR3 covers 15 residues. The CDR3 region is CASSTLAPSTDTQYF. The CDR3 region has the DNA TGCGCCAGCAGCACGCTAGCGCCTAGCACAGATACGCAGTATTTT.